The entry below gives a single T cell receptor beta chain sequence along with its context. Antigen unknown. One junction end disagrees with the germline gene, perhaps due to a read error. Germline CDR1 SGHNT, CDR2 YENEEA. The CDR3 length is 16 residues. Total RNA (roughly 530 ng) served as template for TCR beta cDNA synthesis primed by a constant-region primer. Library construction for TCR beta comprised three nested multiplex PCR rounds performed with slightly modified ARM-PCR. With TRBV1-TRBV30 forward primers and a C-beta reverse primer, the first two PCR rounds were run for around 10 cycles each. TCRdb independently ran MiXCR on the multiplex PCR reads; one entry per CDR3 protein. The sample lists 150,000 to 200,000 distinct CDR3 sequences, approximately 80% occurring once. The sample comes from a study of tumor-infiltrating lymphocytes in primary liver carcinoma. As for the study in general: All patients, whether men or women, fell within 30 to 69 years of age.

Study findings and constraints: The 250 largest clones made up significantly more of tumor than blood repertoires (p = 0.039). Tumor region pairs showed greater overlap than either tumor-adjacent or tumor-blood pairs did.

Co-extraction of both nucleic acids (RNA and DNA) used about 20-33 mg of unsorted bulk tissue. The sequence came from a middle-aged man with primary liver carcinoma and hepatitis B virus infection. Sequencing input: tumor tissue from primary liver carcinoma. The chain carries TRBV11-3 and TRBJ2-1; 8 bases align to TRBD2. This chain's CDR3 is CANSTGASGLYNEQFF. The CDR3, as DNA: TGCGCCAACAGCACCGGGGCTAGCGGGCTATACAATGAGCAGTTCTTC.